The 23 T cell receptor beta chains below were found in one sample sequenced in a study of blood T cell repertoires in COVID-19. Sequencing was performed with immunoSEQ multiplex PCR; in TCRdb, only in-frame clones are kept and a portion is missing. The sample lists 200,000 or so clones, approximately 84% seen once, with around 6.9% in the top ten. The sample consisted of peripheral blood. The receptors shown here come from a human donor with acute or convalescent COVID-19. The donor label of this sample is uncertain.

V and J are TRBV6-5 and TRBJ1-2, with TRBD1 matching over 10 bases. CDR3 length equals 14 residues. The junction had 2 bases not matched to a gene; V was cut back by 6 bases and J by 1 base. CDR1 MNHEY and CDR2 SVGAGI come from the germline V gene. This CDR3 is CASSRDRGNYGYTF. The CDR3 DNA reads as TGTGCCAGCAGCAGGGACAGGGGTAACTATGGCTACACCTTC.

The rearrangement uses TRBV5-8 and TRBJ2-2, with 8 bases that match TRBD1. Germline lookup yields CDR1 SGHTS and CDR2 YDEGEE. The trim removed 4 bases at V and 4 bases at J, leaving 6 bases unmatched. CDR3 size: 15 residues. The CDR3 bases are TGTGCCAGCAGCCCTTCGGACAGGGTCACCGGGGAGCTGTTTTTT. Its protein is CASSPSDRVTGELFF.

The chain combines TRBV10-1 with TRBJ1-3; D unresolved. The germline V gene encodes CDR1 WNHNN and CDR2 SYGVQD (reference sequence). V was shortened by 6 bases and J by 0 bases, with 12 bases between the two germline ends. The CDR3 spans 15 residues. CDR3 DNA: TGCGCCAGCAGACACAAGTTTGACTCTGGAAACACCATATATTTT. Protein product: CASRHKFDSGNTIYF.

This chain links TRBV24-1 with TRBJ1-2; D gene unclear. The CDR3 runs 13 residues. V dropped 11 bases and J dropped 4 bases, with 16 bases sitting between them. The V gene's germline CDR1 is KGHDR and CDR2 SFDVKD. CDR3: CAISTRRGYGYTF. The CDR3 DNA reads TGTGCCATCTCGACGCGCCGCGGCTATGGCTACACCTTC.

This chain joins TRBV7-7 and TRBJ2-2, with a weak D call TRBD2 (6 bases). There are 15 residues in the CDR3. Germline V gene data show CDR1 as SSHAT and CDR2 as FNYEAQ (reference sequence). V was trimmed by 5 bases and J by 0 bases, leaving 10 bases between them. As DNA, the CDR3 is TGTGCCAGCAGCCTTGGGGGGACGAACACCGGGGAGCTGTTTTTT. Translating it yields CASSLGGTNTGELFF. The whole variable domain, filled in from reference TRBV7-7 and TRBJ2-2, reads GAGVSQSPRYKVTKRGQDVTLRCDPISSHATLYWYQQALGQGPEFLTYFNYEAQPDKSGLPSDRFSAERPEGSISTLTIQRTEQRDSAMYRCASSLGGTNTGELFFGEGSRLTVL.

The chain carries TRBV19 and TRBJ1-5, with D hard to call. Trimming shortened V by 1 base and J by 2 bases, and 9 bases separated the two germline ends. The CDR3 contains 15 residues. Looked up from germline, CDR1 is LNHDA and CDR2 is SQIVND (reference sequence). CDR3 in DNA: TGTGCCAGTAGTATAGGAGGGTTTGGCAATCAGCCCCAGCATTTT. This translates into CASSIGGFGNQPQHF. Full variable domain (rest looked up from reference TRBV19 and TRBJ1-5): DGGITQSPKYLFRKEGQNVTLSCEQNLNHDAMYWYRQDPGQGLRLIYYSQIVNDFQKGDIAEGYSVSREKKESFPLTVTSAQKNPTAFYLCASSIGGFGNQPQHFGDGTRLSIL.

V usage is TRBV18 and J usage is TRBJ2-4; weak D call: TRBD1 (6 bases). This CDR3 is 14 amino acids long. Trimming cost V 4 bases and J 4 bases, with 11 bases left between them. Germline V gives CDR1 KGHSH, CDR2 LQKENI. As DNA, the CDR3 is TGTGCCAGCTCACAGGACAGTGTGAAAAACATTCAGTACTTC. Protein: CASSQDSVKNIQYF.

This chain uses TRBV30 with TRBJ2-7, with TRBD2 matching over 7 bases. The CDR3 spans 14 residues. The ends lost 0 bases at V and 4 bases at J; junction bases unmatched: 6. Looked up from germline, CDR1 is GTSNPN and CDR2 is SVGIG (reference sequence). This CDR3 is CAWSVGGRNYEQYF. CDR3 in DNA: TGTGCCTGGAGTGTAGGCGGGAGAAATTACGAGCAGTACTTC.

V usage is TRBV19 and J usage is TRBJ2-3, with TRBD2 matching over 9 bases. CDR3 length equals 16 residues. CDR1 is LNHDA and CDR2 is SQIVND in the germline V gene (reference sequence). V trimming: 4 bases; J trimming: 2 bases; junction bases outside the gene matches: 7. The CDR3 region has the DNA TGTGCCAGTAGTAACTGGCTAGCGGGACACACAGATACGCAGTATTTT. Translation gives CASSNWLAGHTDTQYF.

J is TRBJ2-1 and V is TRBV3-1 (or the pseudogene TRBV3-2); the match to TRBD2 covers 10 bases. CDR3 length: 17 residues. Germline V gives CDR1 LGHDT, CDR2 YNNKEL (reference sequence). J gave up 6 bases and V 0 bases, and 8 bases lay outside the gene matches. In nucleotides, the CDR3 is TGTGCCAGCAGCCAAGAGGAAGGACTAGCGGCTTTCAATGAGCAGTTCTTC. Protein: CASSQEEGLAAFNEQFF.

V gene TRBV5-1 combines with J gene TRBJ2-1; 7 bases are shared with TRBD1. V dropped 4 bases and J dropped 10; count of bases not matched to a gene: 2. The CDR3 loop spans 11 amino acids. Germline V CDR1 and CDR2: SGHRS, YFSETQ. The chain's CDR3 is CASSPGQEQFF. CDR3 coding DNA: TGCGCCAGCAGCCCGGGACAGGAGCAGTTCTTC.

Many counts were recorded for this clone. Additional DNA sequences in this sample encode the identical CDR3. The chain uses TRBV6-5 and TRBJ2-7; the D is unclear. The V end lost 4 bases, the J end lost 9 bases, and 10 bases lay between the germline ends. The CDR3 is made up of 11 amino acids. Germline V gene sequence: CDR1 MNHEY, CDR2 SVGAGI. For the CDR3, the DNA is TGTGCCAGCAGTTCCTCGAGCCTGCAGTACTTC. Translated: CASSSSSLQYF.

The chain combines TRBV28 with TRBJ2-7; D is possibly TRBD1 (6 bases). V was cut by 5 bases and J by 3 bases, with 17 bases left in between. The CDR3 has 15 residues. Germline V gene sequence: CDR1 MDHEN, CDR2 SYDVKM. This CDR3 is CASSISSGQRYEQYF. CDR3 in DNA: TGTGCCAGCAGTATCTCCTCCGGACAGCGCTACGAGCAGTACTTC. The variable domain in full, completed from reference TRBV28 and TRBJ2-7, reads DVKVTQSSRYLVKRTGEKVFLECVQDMDHENMFWYRQDPGLGLRLIYFSYDVKMKEKGDIPEGYSVSREKKERFSLILESASTNQTSMYLCASSISSGQRYEQYFGPGTRLTVT.

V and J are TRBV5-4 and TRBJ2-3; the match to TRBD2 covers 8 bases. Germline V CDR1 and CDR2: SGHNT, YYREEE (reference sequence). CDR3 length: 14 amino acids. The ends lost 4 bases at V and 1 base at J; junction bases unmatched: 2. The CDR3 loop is CASSQTSGTDTQYF. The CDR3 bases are TGTGCCAGCAGCCAGACTAGCGGCACAGATACGCAGTATTTT.

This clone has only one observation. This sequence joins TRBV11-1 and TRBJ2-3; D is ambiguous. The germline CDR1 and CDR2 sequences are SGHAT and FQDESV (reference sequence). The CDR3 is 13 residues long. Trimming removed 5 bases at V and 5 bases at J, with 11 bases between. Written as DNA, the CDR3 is TGTGCCAGCAGCCCCTCGGGTGGAGATACGCAGTATTTT. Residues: CASSPSGGDTQYF.

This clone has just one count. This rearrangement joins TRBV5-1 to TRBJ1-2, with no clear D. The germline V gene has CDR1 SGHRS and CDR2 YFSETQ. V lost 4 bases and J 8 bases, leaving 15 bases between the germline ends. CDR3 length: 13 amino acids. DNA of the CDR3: TGCGCCAGCAGCCGATATCAGGCGGGAGGCTACACCTTC. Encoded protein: CASSRYQAGGYTF.

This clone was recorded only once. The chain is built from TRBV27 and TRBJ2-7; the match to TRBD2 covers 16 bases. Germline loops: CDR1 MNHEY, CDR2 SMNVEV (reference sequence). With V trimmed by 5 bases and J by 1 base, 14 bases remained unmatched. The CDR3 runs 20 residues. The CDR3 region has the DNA TGTGCCAGCAGTCTTCCACCCCCGGGACTAGCGGGAGGGGGGTCCTACGAGCAGTACTTC. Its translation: CASSLPPPGLAGGGSYEQYF.

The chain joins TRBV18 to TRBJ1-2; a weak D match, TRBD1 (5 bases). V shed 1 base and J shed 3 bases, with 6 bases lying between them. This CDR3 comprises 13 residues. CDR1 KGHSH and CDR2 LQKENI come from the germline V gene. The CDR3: CASSPQGHYGYTF. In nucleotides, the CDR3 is TGTGCCAGCTCACCACAGGGGCACTATGGCTACACCTTC.

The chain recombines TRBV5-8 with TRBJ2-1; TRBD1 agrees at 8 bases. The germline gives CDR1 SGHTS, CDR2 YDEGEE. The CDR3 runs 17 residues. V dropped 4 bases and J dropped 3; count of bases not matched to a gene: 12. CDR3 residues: CASSQGPGTGYYNEQFF. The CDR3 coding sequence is TGTGCCAGCAGCCAAGGTCCCGGGACAGGTTACTACAATGAGCAGTTCTTC.

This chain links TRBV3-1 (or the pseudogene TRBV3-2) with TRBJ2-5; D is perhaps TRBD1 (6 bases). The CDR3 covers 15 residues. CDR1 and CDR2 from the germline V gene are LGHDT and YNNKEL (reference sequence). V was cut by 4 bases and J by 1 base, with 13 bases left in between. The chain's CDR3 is CASSRSTQGQETQYF. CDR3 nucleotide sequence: TGTGCCAGCAGCCGGAGTACACAGGGCCAAGAGACCCAGTACTTC.

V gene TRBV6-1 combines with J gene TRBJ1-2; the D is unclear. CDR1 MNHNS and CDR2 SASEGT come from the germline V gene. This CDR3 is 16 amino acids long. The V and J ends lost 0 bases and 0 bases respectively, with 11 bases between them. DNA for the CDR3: TGTGCCAGCAGTGAAGCGCTGGGTAGCGCTAACTATGGCTACACCTTC. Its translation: CASSEALGSANYGYTF.

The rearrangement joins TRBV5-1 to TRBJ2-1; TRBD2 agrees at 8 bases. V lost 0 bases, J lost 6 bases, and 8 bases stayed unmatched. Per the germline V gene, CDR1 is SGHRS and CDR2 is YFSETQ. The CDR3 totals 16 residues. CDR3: CASSLAVVAGINEQFF. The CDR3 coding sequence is TGCGCCAGCAGCTTGGCCGTCGTAGCGGGAATCAATGAGCAGTTCTTC.

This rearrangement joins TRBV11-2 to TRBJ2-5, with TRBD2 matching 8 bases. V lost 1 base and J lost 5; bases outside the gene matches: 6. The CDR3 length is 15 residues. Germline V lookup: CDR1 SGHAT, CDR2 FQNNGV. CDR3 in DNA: TGTGCCAGCAGCTTAGCACCGGGAGGGGGTGAGACCCAGTACTTC. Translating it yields CASSLAPGGGETQYF.